The clone carrying this T cell receptor beta chain was seen only once. No antigen is known for it. Other DNA sequences in the same sample also yield this CDR3. This specimen comes from a study of shared clonotypes between healthy human individuals. General study points: An expected dependence of interdonor clonotype sharing on sequencing depth was noted.

The germline CDR1 and CDR2 sequences are SGDLS and YYNGEE. With V trimmed by 3 bases and J by 5 bases, 5 bases remained unmatched. The CDR3 covers 14 residues. Sorted-subset replicate PCRs used 150 to 200 ng DNA, 25,000 to 30,000 T cell genomes. Assay: immunoSEQ multiplex PCR; the TCRdb copy retains only in-frame clones and omits some. The sample holds 2,100,000 or so clones; under 97% are singletons and the top ten take 0.1% to 0.15%. The origin of this receptor is a man between 18 and 35 years old in good health. V usage is TRBV9 and J usage is TRBJ2-5; 9 nucleotides line up with TRBD1. Sequencing used naive CD4+ T cells sorted from blood. Subset noted: CD45RA+ positively selected. CDR3: CASSGGGQGETQYF. The CDR3 DNA follows: TGTGCCAGCAGCGGAGGTGGACAGGGGGAGACCCAGTACTTC.